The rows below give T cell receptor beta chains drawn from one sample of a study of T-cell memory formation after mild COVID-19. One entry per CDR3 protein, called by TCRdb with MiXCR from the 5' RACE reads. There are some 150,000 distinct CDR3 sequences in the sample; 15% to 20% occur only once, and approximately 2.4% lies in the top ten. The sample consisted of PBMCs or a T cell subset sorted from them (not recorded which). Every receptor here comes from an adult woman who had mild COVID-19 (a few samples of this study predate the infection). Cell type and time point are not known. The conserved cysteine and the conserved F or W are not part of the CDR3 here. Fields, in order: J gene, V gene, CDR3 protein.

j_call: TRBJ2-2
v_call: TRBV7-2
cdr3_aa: ASSLVRQNTGELF

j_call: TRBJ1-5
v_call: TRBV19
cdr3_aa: ASSSQGSAGPQH

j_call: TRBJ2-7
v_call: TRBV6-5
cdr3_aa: ASRPLAGLNYEQY

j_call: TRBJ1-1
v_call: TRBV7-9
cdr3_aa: ASSRDSRLNTEAF

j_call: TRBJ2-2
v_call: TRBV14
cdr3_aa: ASSLRQITGELF

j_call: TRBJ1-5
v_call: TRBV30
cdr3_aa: AWSGQEGQPQH

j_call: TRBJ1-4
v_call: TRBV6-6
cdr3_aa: ASRGLFNEKLF

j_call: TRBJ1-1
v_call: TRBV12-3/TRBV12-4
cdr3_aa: ASSLDGDTEAF

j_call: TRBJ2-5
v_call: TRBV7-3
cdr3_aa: ASSLTKGETQY

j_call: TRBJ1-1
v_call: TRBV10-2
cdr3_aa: ASSYTGTEA

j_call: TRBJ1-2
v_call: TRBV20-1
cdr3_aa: SARDGSGRNYGYT

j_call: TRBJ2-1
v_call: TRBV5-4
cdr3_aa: ASSLAGYGEQF

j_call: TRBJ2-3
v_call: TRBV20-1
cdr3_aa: SGTSGGTDTQY

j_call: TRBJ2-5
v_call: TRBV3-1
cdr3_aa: ASSQISETQY

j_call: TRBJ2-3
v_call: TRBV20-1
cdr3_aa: SARKAGGARYTQY

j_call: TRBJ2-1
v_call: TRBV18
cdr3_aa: ASSPATSGNYNEQF

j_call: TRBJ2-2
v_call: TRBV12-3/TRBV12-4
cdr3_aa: ASSGSGTGTGELF

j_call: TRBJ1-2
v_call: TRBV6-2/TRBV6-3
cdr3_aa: ASSPEVYGYT

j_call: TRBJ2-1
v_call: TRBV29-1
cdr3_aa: SVASSSYNEQF

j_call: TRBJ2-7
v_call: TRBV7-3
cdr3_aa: ASSLDREGEQY

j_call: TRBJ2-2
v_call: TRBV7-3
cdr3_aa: ASSFGASGRSNTGELF